The 6 T cell receptor beta chains listed next were all sequenced from one sample in a study of T cells in Graves' hyperthyroidism and ophthalmopathy. The source material, RNA transcripts, was used to amplify TCR beta CDR3 regions. HTBI primers were used for first-round RT-PCR of the TCR CDR3. Each CDR3 protein is one row after TCRdb ran MiXCR on the multiplex PCR reads. The top ten hold roughly 19% of the sample, which has around 350,000 distinct CDR3 sequences, roughly 15% seen once. The sequenced sample consisted of blood. These receptors were obtained from an older woman with Graves' ophthalmopathy.

This clonotype was seen many times. The chain combines TRBV6-1 with TRBJ2-5; D is unresolved. This CDR3 has 13 residues. V lost 5 bases to trimming and J lost 1 base, with 8 bases between them. The V gene's germline CDR1 is MNHNS and CDR2 SASEGT. CDR3 in amino acids: CASSLQTQETQYF. For the CDR3, the DNA is TGTGCCAGCAGTCTTCAGACCCAAGAGACCCAGTACTTC.

The chain employs TRBV3-1 and TRBJ2-1, with TRBD1 as a possible D gene (6 bases). The ends were cut back, 0 bases at V and 9 bases at J, with 9 bases in the middle. The CDR3 is 13 residues long. CDR1 and CDR2 (germline): LGHDT, YNNKEL (reference sequence). This chain's CDR3 is CASSQEGAFEQFF. The CDR3 DNA reads as TGTGCCAGCAGCCAAGAGGGGGCGTTTGAGCAGTTCTTC.

This clonotype was counted ten times or more. The chain carries TRBV12-3 or TRBV12-4 and TRBJ2-5; 12 bases map to TRBD2. V shed 6 bases, J shed 2 bases, and the junction held 7 bases outside the gene matches. The CDR3 contains 16 residues. The CDR3 DNA follows: TGTGCCAGCAGCCACGGGACTAGCGGGCATCAAGAGACCCAGTACTTC. Its protein product is CASSHGTSGHQETQYF.

The chain combines TRBV6-1 with TRBJ1-5; TRBD1 aligns across 7 bases. J lost 2 bases, V lost 11 bases, and 6 bases had no gene match. The CDR3 is 13 residues long. Germline V CDR1 and CDR2: MNHNS, SASEGT. In DNA form, the CDR3 reads TGTGCCGCAGGGGGTAATGGCAATCAGCCCCAGCATTTT. Translation gives CAAGGNGNQPQHF.

The chain carries TRBV7-2 and TRBJ2-5, with D uncertain. Between the trimmed V and J ends, which lost 6 bases and 5 bases, there was a span of 10 bases. There are 12 residues in the CDR3. The germline V gene encodes CDR1 SGHTA and CDR2 FQGNSA. CDR3 sequence: CASSRLRETQYF. In DNA, the CDR3 is TGTGCCAGCAGTCGACTTCGGGAGACCCAGTACTTC.

This clonotype showed up many times. The J gene is TRBJ1-2, the V gene TRBV11-2; D is unclear. The CDR3 spans 12 residues. Germline V gene lookup returns CDR1 SGHAT and CDR2 FQNNGV. V gave up 0 bases and J gave up 8 bases, with 7 bases separating them. The CDR3 DNA follows: TGTGCCAGCAGCTTAGAAGGAGACGGCTACACCTTC. Translation: CASSLEGDGYTF.